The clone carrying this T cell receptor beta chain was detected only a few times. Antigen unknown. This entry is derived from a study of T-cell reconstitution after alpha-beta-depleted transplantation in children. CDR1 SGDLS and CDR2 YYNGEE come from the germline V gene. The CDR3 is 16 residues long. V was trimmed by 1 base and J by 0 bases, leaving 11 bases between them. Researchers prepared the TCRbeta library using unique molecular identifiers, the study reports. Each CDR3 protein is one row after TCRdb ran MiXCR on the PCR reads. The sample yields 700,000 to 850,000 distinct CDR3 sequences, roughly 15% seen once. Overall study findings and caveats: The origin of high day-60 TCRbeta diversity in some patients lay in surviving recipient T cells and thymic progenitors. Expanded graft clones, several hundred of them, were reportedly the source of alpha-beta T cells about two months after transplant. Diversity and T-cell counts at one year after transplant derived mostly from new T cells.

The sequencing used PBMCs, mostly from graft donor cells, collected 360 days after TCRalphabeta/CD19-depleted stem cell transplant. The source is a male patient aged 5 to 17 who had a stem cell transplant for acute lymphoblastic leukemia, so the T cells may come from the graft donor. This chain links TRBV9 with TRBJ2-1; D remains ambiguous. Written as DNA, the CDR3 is TGTGCCAGCAGCGTACTAGGCGGAAGCTCCTACAATGAGCAGTTCTTC. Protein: CASSVLGGSSYNEQFF.